This T cell receptor beta chain was identified during a study of technical replicates of blood from a few donors. Clones were sequenced by immunoSEQ multiplex PCR, and TCRdb holds only the in-frame ones, with some missing. Here the sample spans tens of thousands of clones, about 91% being singletons. Germline CDR1 is MDHEN and CDR2 is SYDVKM. Trimming took off 5 bases at V and 2 bases at J, with 22 bases between the two ends. CDR3 length: 18 amino acids. The sample consisted of T cells isolated from PBMCs. The chain joins TRBV28 to TRBJ1-5, with D possibly matching TRBD1 (5 bases). This sequence was found in a human donor in good health. The CDR3 DNA sequence: TGTGCCAGCAGTATCCGGGGGTACCGGAAACAGGGCAATCAGCCCCAGCATTTT. It is translated as CASSIRGYRKQGNQPQHF.